The TCR beta chain under discussion was sequenced for a study of T cell responses to AZD1222 COVID-19 vaccine. Trimming took 1 base from V and 1 from J, leaving 13 bases between them. The CDR3 has 16 residues. The germline V gene encodes CDR1 MNHEY and CDR2 SVGAGI. Profiled with immunoSEQ multiplex PCR; TCRdb holds only in-frame clones, not every one. Of 150,000 to 160,000 clones in the sample, around nine tenths were seen once. The V call is TRBV6-5, the J call TRBJ1-1; the D gene is possibly TRBD1 (5 bases). The source of this sequence is an adult in good health. The sample here was peripheral blood, taken on day 0 of AZD1222 vaccination. The CDR3 DNA reads as TGTGCCAGCAGTTACTTTCCGGGACTGTCGAACACTGAAGCTTTCTTT. Amino acid sequence: CASSYFPGLSNTEAFF.